The source of this TCR beta chain is a study of beta chain features in type 1 diabetes (dated by TCRdb to the late 2010s). Looking at the study overall: Mean age, gender distribution, total cell number and subset yield did not differ between patients and healthy donors. In the study, recently diagnosed type 1 diabetes patients and matched healthy donors were compared on the TCRB repertoires of their sorted circulating CD4+ T cell subsets. Regulatory and stem cell-like memory subsets were isolated from only 8 patients and roughly 8 healthy donors, whereas naive and central memory subsets came from all 28 donors. A total of roughly 100 million sorted cells were examined across all samples, and a strong correlation was observed between cell number per subset and RNA yield. The study at large found these results: Because cDNA was sequenced instead of genomic DNA, activated cells with high expression could be over-represented, although the groups did not differ in activation or CD3 levels. Shorter templates might be favored by PCR, yet because patient and control samples were amplified and corrected together, any such skew would affect both groups equally. Naive, central memory and regulatory TCRB repertoires appeared to be more alike among patients than among healthy donors. A moderate but significant shortening of TCRB CDR3 length was observed in type 1 diabetes patients in all four CD4+ subsets. Patients with type 1 diabetes made fewer insertions and deleted more nucleotides at VDJ recombination sites, implying thymic rearrangement abnormalities. Only small numbers of individuals were included in the HLA sub-analyses, which left unresolved whether HLA type had any influence on TCRB rearrangement.

This clone was observed many times. Its recognized antigen is unknown. Base qualities are not provided; no much larger clone lies one nucleotide away. Other DNA sequences in this sample translate to the same CDR3. V is reduced by 2 bases and J by 5 bases, leaving a spacing of 3 bases between them. From the cysteine through the phenylalanine, the CDR3 covers 11 amino acids. The retained sequence is limited to the CDR3, 33 bases, with the frame set at the first base. The CDR1 and CDR2 encoded by the germline V gene are SGHVS and FNYEAQ. The High Capacity cDNA Reverse Transcription Kit was used to reverse transcribe all of the isolated RNA, meaning that expressed TCRB transcripts were what got sequenced. Deep immunoSEQ sequencing was applied to naive, central memory and regulatory T cell samples, giving an average of roughly 3.5 million total reads per sample. Sorted cells were lysed in RLT buffer, and RNA was extracted using DNase-treated RNeasy Micro or Mini kits according to cell number. Each cell subset was processed separately to prevent cross-contamination, with patient and healthy donor samples processed together. The immunoSEQ multiplex PCR was used to amplify TCRB sequences from cDNA, generating 87-bp fragments that spanned the CDR3 region. Sequencing of the amplicons was performed on the Illumina HiSeq platform. The study's own analysis went as follows. Synthetic template baselines were used to correct PCR bias computationally, reads within Hamming distance 2 were collapsed together, and singletons that could not be merged were discarded. Reads were aligned against IMGT so that V, D and J genes, CDR3 length and insertions or deletions at six rearrangement sites could be assigned. Within each subset, clonotype counts were normalized to sorted cell number, after which true diversity and Gini coefficients were computed with the tcR R package. The overlap coefficient, calculated on TCRB nucleotide sequences, was used to quantify repertoire sharing. The immuneACCESS repertoire file appears here via TCRdb, limited to in-frame rearrangements. These files lack a portion of the clones; in checked studies, under half of the deficit traces to unresolved V genes, and the cause of the others is not known. V, J and clone size are those of that table, while D and trimming were read from the DNA. This sample gives about 220,000 clones in total; around 9.9% of them show up just once. 1% to 1.5% of the sample rests with the top ten.

Each donor gave one peripheral blood draw, roughly 0.11 L on average, collected into heparinised tubes. Using a panel that included CD45RO, CCR7, CD25, CD127, CD95 and CD27, naive, central memory, regulatory and stem cell-like memory CD4+ T cells were sorted on a BD FACSAria II. Purity was above 95% for every sorted population. PBMCs were isolated right away by Lymphoprep density gradient centrifugation and were stained directly, without culture. To minimize batch effects, samples were stained and sorted in pairs, one healthy donor with one patient per experiment. The clonotype originates from a man younger than 35 in good health. Rearrangement joined TRBV7-6 to TRBJ2-5; the D gene cannot be named for sure. Sequencing used central memory CD4+ T cells from blood. The CDR3 in this case is CASSLKETQYF. Here is the DNA: TGTGCCAGCAGCTTAAAGGAGACCCAGTACTTC.